This TCR beta chain was captured by sequencing in a study of T-cell reconstitution after alpha-beta-depleted transplantation in children. Broader study findings: Several hundred graft clones that had expanded were reportedly the source of alpha-beta T cells about two months after transplant. The study traced high day-60 TCRbeta diversity in some patients to surviving recipient T cells and thymic progenitors. Newly produced T cells mostly provided counts and TCRbeta diversity after one year, as hyperexpanded clones declined.

This clonotype was observed many times. Its specificity is not known. The CDR3 has 13 amino acids. Trimming removed 2 bases at V and 2 bases at J, with 7 bases between. Germline V gene data show CDR1 as MNHEY and CDR2 as SVGEGT. It was with unique molecular identifiers that the TCRbeta library was prepared. TCRdb passed the PCR reads through MiXCR, listing each CDR3 protein once. Among 45,000 to 55,000 distinct CDR3 sequences listed, approximately 6% were seen once. The clonotype was recovered from a female patient aged 2-9 years who had a stem cell transplant for aplastic anemia, so the T cells may come from the graft donor. This material consisted of PBMCs, mostly from graft donor cells, taken 60 days after TCRalphabeta/CD19-depleted stem cell transplant. The gene calls are TRBV6-2 or TRBV6-3 and TRBJ2-7, with unresolved D. The CDR3 DNA reads as TGTGCCAGCAGTTACAGCAGGACCTACGAGCAGTACTTC. As protein: CASSYSRTYEQYF.